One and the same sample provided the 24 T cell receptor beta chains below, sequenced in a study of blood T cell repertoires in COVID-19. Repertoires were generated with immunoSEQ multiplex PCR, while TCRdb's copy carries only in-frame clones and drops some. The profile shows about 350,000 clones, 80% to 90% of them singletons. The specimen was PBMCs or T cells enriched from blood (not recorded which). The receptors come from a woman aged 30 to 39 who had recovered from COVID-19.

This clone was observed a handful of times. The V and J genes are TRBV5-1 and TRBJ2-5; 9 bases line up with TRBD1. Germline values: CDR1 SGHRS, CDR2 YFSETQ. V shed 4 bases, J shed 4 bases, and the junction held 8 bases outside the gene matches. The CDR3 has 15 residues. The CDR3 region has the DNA TGCGCCAGCAGCCTTACAGGGGGCGAGGGAGAGACCCAGTACTTC. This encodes CASSLTGGEGETQYF.

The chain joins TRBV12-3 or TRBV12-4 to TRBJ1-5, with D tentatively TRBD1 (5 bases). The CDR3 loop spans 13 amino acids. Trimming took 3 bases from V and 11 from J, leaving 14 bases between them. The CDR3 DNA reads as TGTGCCAGCAGTTTGGGGGGAACTGGGGCCCAGCATTTT. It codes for CASSLGGTGAQHF.

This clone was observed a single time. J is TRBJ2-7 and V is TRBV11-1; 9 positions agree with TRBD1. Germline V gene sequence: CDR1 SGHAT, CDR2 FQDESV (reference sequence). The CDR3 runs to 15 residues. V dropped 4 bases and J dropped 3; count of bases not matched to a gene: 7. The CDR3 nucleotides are TGTGCCAGCAGCTACAGCTGGACAGGGGACTACGAGCAGTACTTC. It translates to CASSYSWTGDYEQYF.

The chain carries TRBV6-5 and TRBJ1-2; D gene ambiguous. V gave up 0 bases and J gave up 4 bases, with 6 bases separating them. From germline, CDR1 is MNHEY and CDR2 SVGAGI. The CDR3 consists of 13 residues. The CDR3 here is CASSYSRAYGYTF. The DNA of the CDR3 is TGTGCCAGCAGTTACTCGAGGGCCTATGGCTACACCTTC.

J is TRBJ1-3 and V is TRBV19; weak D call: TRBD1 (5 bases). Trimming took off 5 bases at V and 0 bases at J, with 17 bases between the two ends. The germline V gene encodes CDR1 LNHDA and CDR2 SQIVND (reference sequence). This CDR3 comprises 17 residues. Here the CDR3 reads CASSPYSDSYSGNTIYF. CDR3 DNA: TGTGCCAGTAGTCCGTACTCAGACAGCTACTCTGGAAACACCATATATTTT.

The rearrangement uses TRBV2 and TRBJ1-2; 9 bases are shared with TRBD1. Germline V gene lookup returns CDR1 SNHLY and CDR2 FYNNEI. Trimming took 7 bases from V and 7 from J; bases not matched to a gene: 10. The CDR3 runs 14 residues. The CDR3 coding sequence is TGTGCCAGCACCCTACGGGGACAGGGAAGTGGCTACACCTTC. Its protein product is CASTLRGQGSGYTF.

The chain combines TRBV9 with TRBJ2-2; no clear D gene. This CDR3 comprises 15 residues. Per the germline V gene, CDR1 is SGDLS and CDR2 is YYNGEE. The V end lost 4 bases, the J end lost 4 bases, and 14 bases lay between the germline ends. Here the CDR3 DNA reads TGTGCCAGCAGCCCTCAGACGAGGTTCACCGGGGAGCTGTTTTTT. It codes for CASSPQTRFTGELFF. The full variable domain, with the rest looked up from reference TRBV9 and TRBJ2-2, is DSGVTQTPKHLITATGQRVTLRCSPRSGDLSVYWYQQSLDQGLQFLIQYYNGEERAKGNILERFSAQQFPDLHSELNLSSLELGDSALYFCASSPQTRFTGELFFGEGSRLTVL.

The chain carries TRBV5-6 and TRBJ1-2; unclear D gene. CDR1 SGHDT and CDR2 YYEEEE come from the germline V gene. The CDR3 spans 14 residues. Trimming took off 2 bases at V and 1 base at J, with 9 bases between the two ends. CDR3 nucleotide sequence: TGTGCCAGCAGCTTTATGGGGAGTAACTATGGCTACACCTTC. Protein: CASSFMGSNYGYTF.

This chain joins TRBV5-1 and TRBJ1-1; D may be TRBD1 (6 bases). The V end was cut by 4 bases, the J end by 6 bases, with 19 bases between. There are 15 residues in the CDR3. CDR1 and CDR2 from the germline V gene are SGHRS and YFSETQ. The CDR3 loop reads CASSISPGGAAEAFF. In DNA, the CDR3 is TGCGCCAGCAGCATATCACCTGGGGGGGCGGCTGAAGCTTTCTTT.

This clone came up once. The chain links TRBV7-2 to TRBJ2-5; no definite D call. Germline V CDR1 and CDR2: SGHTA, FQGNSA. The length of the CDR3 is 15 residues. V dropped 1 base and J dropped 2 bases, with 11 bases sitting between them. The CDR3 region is CASSLVKASQETQYF. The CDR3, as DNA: TGTGCCAGCAGCTTAGTCAAGGCTAGTCAAGAGACCCAGTACTTC.

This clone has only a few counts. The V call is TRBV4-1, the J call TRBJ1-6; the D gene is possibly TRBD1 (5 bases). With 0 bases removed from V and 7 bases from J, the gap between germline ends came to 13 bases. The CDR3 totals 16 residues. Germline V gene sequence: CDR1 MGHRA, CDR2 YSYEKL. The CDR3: CASSQERAGWNSPLHF. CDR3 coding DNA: TGCGCCAGCAGCCAAGAAAGGGCAGGGTGGAATTCACCCCTCCACTTT.

Written as DNA, the CDR3 is TGTGCCATCAGTGCAAATCCCGACAGAGTGAACACTGAAGCTTTCTTT. This encodes CAISANPDRVNTEAFF. V and J are TRBV10-3 and TRBJ1-1; TRBD1 might be the D (5 bases). Germline V gives CDR1 ENHRY, CDR2 SYGVKD. V dropped 4 bases and J dropped 0 bases, with 15 bases sitting between them. There are 16 residues in the CDR3.

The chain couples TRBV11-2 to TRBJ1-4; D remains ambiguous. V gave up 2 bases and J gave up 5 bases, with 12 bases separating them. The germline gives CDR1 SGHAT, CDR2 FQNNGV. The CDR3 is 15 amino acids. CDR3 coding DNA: TGTGCCAGCAGCTTATTACGGGGATTAAATGAAAAACTGTTTTTT. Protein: CASSLLRGLNEKLFF.

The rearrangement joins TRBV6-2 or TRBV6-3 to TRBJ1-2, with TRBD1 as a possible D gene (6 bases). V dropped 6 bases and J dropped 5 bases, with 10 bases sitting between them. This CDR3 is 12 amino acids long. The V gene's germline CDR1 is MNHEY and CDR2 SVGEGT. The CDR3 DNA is TGTGCCAGCAGCCAACAGGGATATGGCTACACCTTC. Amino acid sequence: CASSQQGYGYTF.

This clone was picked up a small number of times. The CDR3 here is CATSRKQGGYGYTF. As DNA, the CDR3 is TGTGCCACCAGCAGAAAACAGGGGGGCTATGGCTACACCTTC. The chain carries TRBV15 and TRBJ1-2; TRBD1 agrees at 8 bases. CDR1 is LNHNV, CDR2 YYDKDF, per germline (reference sequence). Trimming removed 2 bases from V and 4 bases from J; junction bases left unmatched: 3. The CDR3 is 14 amino acids.

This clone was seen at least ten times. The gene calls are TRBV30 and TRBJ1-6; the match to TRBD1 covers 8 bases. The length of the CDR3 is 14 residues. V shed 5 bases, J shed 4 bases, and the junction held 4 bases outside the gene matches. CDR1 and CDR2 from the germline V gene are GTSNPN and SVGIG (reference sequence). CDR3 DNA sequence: TGTGCCTGGTGGCAGGGGGCTTATAATTCACCCCTCCACTTT. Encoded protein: CAWWQGAYNSPLHF.

The CDR3 DNA reads TGTGCCAGCAGCTTTGGACTAGCGGGGGAAACAACTGAAAATTACGAGCAGTACTTC. It encodes CASSFGLAGETTENYEQYF. The chain combines TRBV7-2 with TRBJ2-7; 13 nucleotides line up with TRBD2. Germline V gene data show CDR1 as SGHTA and CDR2 as FQGNSA. V dropped 3 bases and J dropped 4; count of bases not matched to a gene: 15. The CDR3 has 19 residues.

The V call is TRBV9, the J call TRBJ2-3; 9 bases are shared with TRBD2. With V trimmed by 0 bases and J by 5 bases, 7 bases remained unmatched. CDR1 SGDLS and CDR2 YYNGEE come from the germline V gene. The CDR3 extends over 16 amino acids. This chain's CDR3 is CASSVAAGGLQDTQYF. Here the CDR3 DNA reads TGTGCCAGCAGCGTAGCGGCGGGGGGGCTGCAAGATACGCAGTATTTT.

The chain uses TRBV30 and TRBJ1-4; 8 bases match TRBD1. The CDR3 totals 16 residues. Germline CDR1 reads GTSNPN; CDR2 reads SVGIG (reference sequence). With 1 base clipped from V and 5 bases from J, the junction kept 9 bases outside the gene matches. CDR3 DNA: TGTGCCTGGAGTGGATTAGGACAGGGTAACAATGAAAAACTGTTTTTT. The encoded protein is CAWSGLGQGNNEKLFF.

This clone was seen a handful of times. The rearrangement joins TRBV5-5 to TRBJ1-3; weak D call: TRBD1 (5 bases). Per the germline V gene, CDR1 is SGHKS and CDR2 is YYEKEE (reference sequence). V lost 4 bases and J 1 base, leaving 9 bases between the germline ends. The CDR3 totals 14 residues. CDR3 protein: CASSPGTSGNTIYF. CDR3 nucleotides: TGTGCCAGCAGCCCTGGGACTTCTGGAAACACCATATATTTT.

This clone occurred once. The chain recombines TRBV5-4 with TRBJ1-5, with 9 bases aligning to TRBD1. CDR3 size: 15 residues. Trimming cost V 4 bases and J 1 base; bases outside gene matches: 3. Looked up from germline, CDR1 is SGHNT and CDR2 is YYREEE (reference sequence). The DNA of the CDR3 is TGTGCCAGCAGCGTGGGACAGGGAAGCAATCAGCCCCAGCATTTT. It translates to CASSVGQGSNQPQHF.

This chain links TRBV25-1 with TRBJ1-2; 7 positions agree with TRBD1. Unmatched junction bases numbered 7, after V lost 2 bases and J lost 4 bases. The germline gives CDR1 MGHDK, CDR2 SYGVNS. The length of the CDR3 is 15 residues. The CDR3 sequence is CASSEGSGTAYGYTF. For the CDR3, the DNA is TGTGCCAGCAGTGAAGGGTCTGGGACAGCCTATGGCTACACCTTC.

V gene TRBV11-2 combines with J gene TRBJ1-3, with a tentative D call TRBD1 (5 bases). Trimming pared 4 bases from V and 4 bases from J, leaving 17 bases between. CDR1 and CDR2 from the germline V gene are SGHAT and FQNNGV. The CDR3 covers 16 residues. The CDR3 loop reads CASSSQPYKGGNTIYF. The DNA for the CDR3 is TGTGCCAGCAGCTCCCAGCCCTATAAGGGGGGAAACACCATATATTTT.

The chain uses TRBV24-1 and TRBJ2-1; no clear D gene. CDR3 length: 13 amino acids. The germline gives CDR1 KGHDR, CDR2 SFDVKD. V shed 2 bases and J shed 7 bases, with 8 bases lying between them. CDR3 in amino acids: CATSDYQVNEQFF. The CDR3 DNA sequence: TGTGCCACCAGTGATTACCAGGTGAATGAGCAGTTCTTC.